The 14 T cell receptor beta chains reported below all come from one sample, sequenced in a study of vaccination and CD4 T cells after COVID-19. As for treatment: approximately nine-day PBMC culture with coronavirus spike peptide pools or control peptides (ViraFEST assay). The antigens for these receptors are not known. Scientists ran DNA taken from cultured CD4+ T cells through the Oncomine TCR Beta short-read assay for sequencing. TCRdb recomputed calls from the PCR reads with MiXCR, one row per CDR3 protein. The sample has 5,600 or so distinct CDR3 sequences, 25% to 40% seen once. Specimen: CD4+ T cells from blood, cultured in vitro, collected after SARS-CoV-2 vaccination. These receptor sequences come from a human donor who had recovered from COVID-19.

V and J are TRBV27 and TRBJ1-2; D may be TRBD1 (6 bases). With 4 bases removed from V and 4 bases from J, the gap between germline ends came to 19 bases. Germline loops: CDR1 MNHEY, CDR2 SMNVEV (reference sequence). The CDR3 runs 16 residues. CDR3 nucleotide sequence: TGTGCCAGCAGTTATCGCTTGGTCGGACAGCTCTATGGCTACACCTTC. It encodes CASSYRLVGQLYGYTF.

This chain joins TRBV4-3 and TRBJ1-2; a possible D gene is TRBD1 (5 bases). The germline CDR1 and CDR2 sequences are LGHNA and YSLEER. V was clipped by 1 base and J by 4 bases, with 10 bases between them. This CDR3 has 14 amino acids. CDR3 loop: CASSQGTRGYGYTF. The CDR3 DNA is TGCGCCAGCAGCCAAGGGACACGGGGCTATGGCTACACCTTC.

This clonotype is medium-sized (0.01 to 0.1%) by share. CDR3 protein: CSVRGEGGYNSPLHF. CDR3 DNA: TGCAGTGTTCGGGGCGAAGGGGGGTATAATTCACCCCTCCACTTT. The V and J genes are TRBV20-1 and TRBJ1-6, with D perhaps TRBD1 (6 bases). CDR3 length: 15 amino acids. The germline CDR1 and CDR2 sequences are DFQATT and SNEGSKA (reference sequence). V was cut by 7 bases and J by 4 bases, with 17 bases left in between.

The chain has TRBV11-3 and TRBJ2-7; 8 bases fit TRBD1. This CDR3 comprises 15 residues. The V segment lost 1 base and the J segment 4 bases; nucleotides outside the gene matches: 6. Germline CDR1 and CDR2: SGHNT and YENEEA. CDR3 loop: CASSLGRGRIYEQYF. The CDR3 nucleotides are TGTGCCAGCAGCTTAGGCAGGGGGCGGATATACGAGCAGTACTTC.

V and J are TRBV20-1 and TRBJ2-1, with TRBD2 matching 9 bases. Germline V gives CDR1 DFQATT, CDR2 SNEGSKA (reference sequence). V dropped 0 bases and J dropped 8; count of bases not matched to a gene: 17. The CDR3 is 18 residues long. CDR3 amino acids: CSARDLTIWTAGGYEQFF. CDR3 in DNA: TGCAGTGCTAGAGATCTGACAATTTGGACAGCGGGGGGTTATGAGCAGTTCTTC.

This clonotype is medium-sized in the sample. J is TRBJ2-7 and V is TRBV10-3, with 9 bases lining up with TRBD2. This CDR3 has 16 residues. Germline-derived CDR1 and CDR2 are ENHRY and SYGVKD. The junction had 10 bases not matched to a gene; V was cut back by 5 bases and J by 2 bases. This chain's CDR3 is CAISPLAGTNTYEQYF. The DNA of the CDR3 is TGTGCCATCAGTCCCCTAGCGGGGACCAATACCTACGAGCAGTACTTC.

This chain connects TRBV11-2 to TRBJ1-6; unclear D gene. The germline gives CDR1 SGHAT, CDR2 FQNNGV. Deletions cut 1 base from V and 11 bases from J, with 15 bases between. The CDR3 length is 15 residues. The CDR3 spells CASSLGFRARTPLHF. The CDR3 DNA sequence: TGTGCCAGCAGCTTAGGATTTCGGGCGAGGACACCCCTCCACTTT. The complete variable domain, with remaining parts taken from reference TRBV11-2 and TRBJ1-6, reads EAGVAQSPRYKIIEKRQSVAFWCNPISGHATLYWYQQILGQGPKLLIQFQNNGVVDDSQLPKDRFSAERLKGVDSTLKIQPAKLEDSAVYLCASSLGFRARTPLHFGNGTRLTVT.

The chain employs TRBV21-1 and TRBJ1-1. TRBV21-1 is a listed pseudogene. This CDR3 is built from 11 residues. CDR3 in DNA: TGTGCCAGCAGCAAAAGGGAAGAAGCTTTCTTT. Protein: CASSKREEAFF.

The chain is built from TRBV6-1 and TRBJ1-5, with a possible D match to TRBD1 (6 bases). The CDR3 is 14 residues long. CDR1 and CDR2 (germline): MNHNS, SASEGT. Between the trimmed V and J ends, which lost 5 bases and 2 bases, there was a span of 10 bases. The CDR3 spells CASSLEGGNQPQHF. The CDR3 DNA reads as TGTGCCAGCAGTCTTGAGGGGGGCAATCAGCCCCAGCATTTT.

The V and J genes are TRBV6-1 and TRBJ1-2; D is possibly TRBD1 (5 bases). The CDR3 contains 14 residues. Germline loops: CDR1 MNHNS, CDR2 SASEGT. The germline V and J ends were trimmed by 2 bases and 4 bases, with 11 bases remaining between them. CDR3 sequence reads: CASSEKTGGYGYTF. In DNA, the CDR3 is TGTGCCAGCAGTGAAAAAACCGGGGGCTATGGCTACACCTTC.

This clonotype is deemed medium-sized (0.01 to 0.1%). The V and J genes are TRBV7-9 and TRBJ2-5, with D unresolved. The CDR3 length is 14 residues. The germline V gene has CDR1 SEHNR and CDR2 FQNEAQ (reference sequence). Trimming pared 7 bases from V and 2 bases from J, leaving 14 bases between. Here the CDR3 DNA reads TGTGCCAGCACCCAGACATCGTCACAAGAGACCCAGTACTTC. Translated, it gives CASTQTSSQETQYF. Using reference TRBV7-9 and TRBJ2-5 for the parts outside the CDR3, the full variable domain is DTGVSQNPRHKITKRGQNVTFRCDPISEHNRLYWYRQTLGQGPEFLTYFQNEAQLEKSRLLSDRFSAERPKGSFSTLEIQRTEQGDSAMYLCASTQTSSQETQYFGPGTRLLVL.

The chain combines TRBV7-2 with TRBJ1-5, with D possibly matching TRBD1 (5 bases). Trimming shortened V by 3 bases and J by 8 bases, and 26 bases separated the two germline ends. CDR3 length: 18 residues. Germline CDR1 is SGHTA and CDR2 is FQGNSA. CDR3 DNA sequence: TGTGCCAGCAGCTTGGGGGATGATTCATTGACGGGTTTAGAGCCCCAGCATTTT. This encodes CASSLGDDSLTGLEPQHF. The variable domain in full, completed from reference TRBV7-2 and TRBJ1-5, reads GAGVSQSPSNKVTEKGKDVELRCDPISGHTALYWYRQSLGQGLEFLIYFQGNSAPDKSGLPSDRFSAERTGGSVSTLTIQRTQQEDSAVYLCASSLGDDSLTGLEPQHFGDGTRLSIL.

The chain combines TRBV7-2 with TRBJ2-3; D is perhaps TRBD2 (6 bases). The CDR3 runs to 14 residues. Germline CDR1 SGHTA, CDR2 FQGNSA. Deletions cut 5 bases from V and 5 bases from J, with 14 bases between. As DNA, the CDR3 is TGTGCCAGCAGCCGAGGAGGGTCTAAAGATACGCAGTATTTT. Protein sequence: CASSRGGSKDTQYF.

The chain employs TRBV7-2 and TRBJ1-5; no reliable D call. The germline V gene encodes CDR1 SGHTA and CDR2 FQGNSA. The CDR3 sequence is 15 residues long. V was trimmed by 4 bases and J by 2 bases, leaving 12 bases between them. DNA of the CDR3: TGTGCCAGCAGCTCCACCTCGAGGGGCAATCAGCCCCAGCATTTT. Protein product: CASSSTSRGNQPQHF. Filled out from reference TRBV7-2 and TRBJ1-5, the complete variable domain reads GAGVSQSPSNKVTEKGKDVELRCDPISGHTALYWYRQSLGQGLEFLIYFQGNSAPDKSGLPSDRFSAERTGGSVSTLTIQRTQQEDSAVYLCASSSTSRGNQPQHFGDGTRLSIL.